This T cell receptor beta chain is from a study of T cell responses to AZD1222 COVID-19 vaccine. This clone has just a few counts. What it recognizes is unknown. Trimming took 3 bases from V and 3 from J, leaving 9 bases between them. The V gene's germline CDR1 is SGHRS and CDR2 YFSETQ. CDR3 length: 13 residues. Study results and limitations: When two AZD1222 doses had been given, Spike-specific TCR breadth and depth rose. Just six AZD1222 recipients tested seropositive at baseline.

Assay: immunoSEQ multiplex PCR; the TCRdb copy retains only in-frame clones and omits some. Counted here are about 120,000 clones, about 86% occurring once; the ten biggest clones make up 3%. The source is an adult who received the AZD1222 COVID-19 vaccine. Material: peripheral blood, obtained 28 days after the second AZD1222 dose. V is TRBV5-1 and J is TRBJ1-1, with TRBD1 as a possible D gene (6 bases). This CDR3 reads CASSSGVHTEAFF. For the CDR3, the DNA is TGCGCCAGCAGCTCAGGGGTGCACACTGAAGCTTTCTTT.